Shown below are 10 T cell receptor beta chains from a single sample sequenced in a study of blood T cell repertoires in COVID-19. The repertoire was sequenced with immunoSEQ multiplex PCR; TCRdb's copy has only in-frame clones and lacks some. The sample lists 400,000 or so clones; over 75% were seen once. The specimen was PBMCs or T cells enriched from blood (not recorded which). The receptors here all came from a middle-aged man in a cohort exposed to, infected with or recovered from COVID-19 (not recorded which).

Only a few counts were recorded for this clone. The rearrangement links TRBV7-9 to TRBJ1-1; D gene unclear. V lost 7 bases and J lost 4, with 10 bases in between. CDR1 and CDR2 (germline): SEHNR, FQNEAQ (reference sequence). The CDR3 consists of 12 residues. This CDR3 is CASTALVTEAFF. The CDR3 nucleotides are TGTGCCAGCACAGCTTTAGTCACTGAAGCTTTCTTT.

The chain employs TRBV4-1 and TRBJ2-1, with 12 bases aligning to TRBD2. Per germline, CDR1 MGHRA and CDR2 YSYEKL. The J segment lost 7 bases and the V segment lost 5 bases, leaving 9 bases of the junction unmatched. There are 16 residues in the CDR3. CDR3 sequence: CASSITTSGSRNEQFF. CDR3 in DNA: TGCGCCAGCAGCATAACGACTAGCGGGAGTAGGAATGAGCAGTTCTTC.

This clone was detected only a few times. At the DNA level, this CDR3 is encoded by other sequences in the same sample as well. The chain links TRBV28 to TRBJ1-1; D is ambiguous. The length of the CDR3 is 11 residues. V dropped 5 bases and J dropped 1 base, with 2 bases sitting between them. Germline V gene sequence: CDR1 MDHEN, CDR2 SYDVKM. The CDR3 is CASSRNTEAFF. The CDR3 DNA sequence: TGTGCCAGCAGTCGGAACACTGAAGCTTTCTTT.

The chain employs TRBV6-4 and TRBJ1-1; D remains unclear. Trimming took off 2 bases at V and 1 base at J, with 14 bases between the two ends. The CDR3 loop spans 16 amino acids. CDR1 is MRHNA, CDR2 SNTAGT, per germline. CDR3 sequence reads: CASSDRPGEGNTEAFF. As DNA, the CDR3 is TGTGCCAGCAGTGACCGCCCTGGAGAGGGGAACACTGAAGCTTTCTTT.

The chain uses TRBV3-1 (or the pseudogene TRBV3-2) and TRBJ2-1; 7 positions agree with TRBD2. From germline, CDR1 is LGHDT and CDR2 YNNKEL (reference sequence). Trimming took 4 bases from V and 3 from J; bases not matched to a gene: 12. CDR3 length: 17 amino acids. The CDR3 DNA is TGTGCCAGCAGCCTGTTGAGCGCTAGCGGCTTCTACAATGAGCAGTTCTTC. Encoded protein: CASSLLSASGFYNEQFF.

The chain links TRBV28 to TRBJ1-2, with D possibly TRBD1 on 6 matching bases. CDR1 is MDHEN, CDR2 SYDVKM, per germline. This CDR3 region has 13 residues. The germline V and J ends were trimmed by 7 bases and 4 bases, with 13 bases remaining between them. CDR3 region: CASTQTGFYGYTF. The CDR3 region has the DNA TGTGCCAGCACCCAGACAGGTTTCTATGGCTACACCTTC.

This clone was counted once. Other DNA sequences in this specimen translate into the identical CDR3. The V call is TRBV18, the J call TRBJ1-5; D gene ambiguous. Trimming removed 3 bases from V and 5 bases from J, with 8 bases in between. CDR1 KGHSH and CDR2 LQKENI come from the germline V gene. The CDR3 contains 13 residues. Written as DNA, the CDR3 is TGTGCCAGCTCACCGGGCCGAGATCAGCCCCAGCATTTT. It codes for CASSPGRDQPQHF.

This clone was seen more than once but under ten times. CDR3: CASTRIAGVSYNEQFF. In DNA form, the CDR3 reads TGTGCCAGCACGCGCATAGCGGGAGTTTCCTACAATGAGCAGTTCTTC. The rearrangement links TRBV9 to TRBJ2-1; 9 positions match TRBD2. Trimming removed 6 bases from V and 1 base from J; junction bases left unmatched: 8. This CDR3 comprises 16 residues. CDR1 SGDLS and CDR2 YYNGEE come from the germline V gene.

J is TRBJ1-4 and V is TRBV14; possible D gene TRBD1, 5 bases. The germline V gene has CDR1 SGHDN and CDR2 FVKESK. The CDR3 contains 16 residues. V was shortened by 4 bases and J by 6 bases, with 18 bases between the two germline ends. Written as DNA, the CDR3 is TGTGCCAGCAGCCTCGGGGTGGAGGGGTCCCATGAAAAACTGTTTTTT. This sequence encodes CASSLGVEGSHEKLFF.

The rearrangement joins TRBV6-1 to TRBJ2-3; D possibly corresponds to TRBD1 (6 bases). V gave up 3 bases and J gave up 4 bases, with 17 bases separating them. The germline V gene encodes CDR1 MNHNS and CDR2 SASEGT. CDR3 length: 16 amino acids. The chain's CDR3 is CASSEGHSLGADTQYF. The CDR3 DNA reads TGTGCCAGCAGTGAGGGACATTCTCTAGGAGCAGATACGCAGTATTTT.